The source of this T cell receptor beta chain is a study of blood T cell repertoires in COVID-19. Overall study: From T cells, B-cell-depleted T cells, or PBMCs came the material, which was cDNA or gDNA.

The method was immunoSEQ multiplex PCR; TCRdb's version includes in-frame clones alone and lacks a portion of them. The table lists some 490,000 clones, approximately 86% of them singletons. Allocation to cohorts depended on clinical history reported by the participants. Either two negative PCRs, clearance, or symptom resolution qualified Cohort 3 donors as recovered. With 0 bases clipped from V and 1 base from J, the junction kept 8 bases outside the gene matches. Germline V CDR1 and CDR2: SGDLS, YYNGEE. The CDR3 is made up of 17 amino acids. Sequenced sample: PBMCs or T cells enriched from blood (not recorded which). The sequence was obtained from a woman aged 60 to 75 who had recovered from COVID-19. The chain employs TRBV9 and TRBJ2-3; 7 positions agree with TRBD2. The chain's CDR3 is CASSVGPSLAGTDTQYF. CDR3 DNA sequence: TGTGCCAGCAGCGTAGGCCCTTCTCTAGCGGGCACAGATACGCAGTATTTT.